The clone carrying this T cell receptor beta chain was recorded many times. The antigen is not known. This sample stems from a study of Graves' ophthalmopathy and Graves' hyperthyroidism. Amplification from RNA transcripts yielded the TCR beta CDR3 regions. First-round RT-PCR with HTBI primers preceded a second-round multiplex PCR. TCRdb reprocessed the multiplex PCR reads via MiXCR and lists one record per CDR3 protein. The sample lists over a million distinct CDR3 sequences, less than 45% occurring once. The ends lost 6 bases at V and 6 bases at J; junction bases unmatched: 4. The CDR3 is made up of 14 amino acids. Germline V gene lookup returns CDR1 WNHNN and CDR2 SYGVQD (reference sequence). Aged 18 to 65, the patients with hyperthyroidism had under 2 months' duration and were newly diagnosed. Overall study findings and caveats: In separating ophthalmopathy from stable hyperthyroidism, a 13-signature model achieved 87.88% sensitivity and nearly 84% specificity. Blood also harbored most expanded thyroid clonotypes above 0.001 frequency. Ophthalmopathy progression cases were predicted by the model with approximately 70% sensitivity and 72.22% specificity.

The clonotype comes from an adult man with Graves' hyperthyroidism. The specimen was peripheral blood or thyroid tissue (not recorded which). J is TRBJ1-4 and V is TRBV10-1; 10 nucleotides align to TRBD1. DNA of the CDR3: TGCGCCAGCAGCTCGGGACAGGGGCATGAAAAACTGTTTTTT. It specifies CASSSGQGHEKLFF.